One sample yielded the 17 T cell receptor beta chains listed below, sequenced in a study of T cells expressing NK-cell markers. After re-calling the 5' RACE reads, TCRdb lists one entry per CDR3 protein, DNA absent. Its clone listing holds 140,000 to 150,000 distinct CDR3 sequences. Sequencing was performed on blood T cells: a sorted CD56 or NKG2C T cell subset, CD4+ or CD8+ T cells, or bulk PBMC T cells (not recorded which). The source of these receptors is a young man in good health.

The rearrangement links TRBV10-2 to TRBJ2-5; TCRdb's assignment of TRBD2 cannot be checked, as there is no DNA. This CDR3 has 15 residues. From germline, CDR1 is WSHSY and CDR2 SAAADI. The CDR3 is CASTSGTPGSETQYF.

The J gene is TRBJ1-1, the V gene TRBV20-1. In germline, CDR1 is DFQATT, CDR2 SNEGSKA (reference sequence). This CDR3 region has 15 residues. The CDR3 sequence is CSARDQEGVYSEAFF.

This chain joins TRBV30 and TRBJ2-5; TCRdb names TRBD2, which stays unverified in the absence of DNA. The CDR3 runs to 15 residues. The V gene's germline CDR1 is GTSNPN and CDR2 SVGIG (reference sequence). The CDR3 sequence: CAWSVWIEGGATQYF.

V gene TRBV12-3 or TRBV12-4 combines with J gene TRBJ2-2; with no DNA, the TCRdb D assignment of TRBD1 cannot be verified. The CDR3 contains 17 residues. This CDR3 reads CASSTPGQGEHTGELFF.

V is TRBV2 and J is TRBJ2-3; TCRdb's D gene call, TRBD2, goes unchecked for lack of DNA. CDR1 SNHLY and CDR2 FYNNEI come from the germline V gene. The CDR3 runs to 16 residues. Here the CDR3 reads CASSGEVLAATDTQYF.

The chain's CDR3 is CASSAGLDGEQFF. The chain recombines TRBV7-9 with TRBJ2-1; the TRBD2 assignment by TCRdb is unverifiable without DNA. The CDR3 is 13 amino acids. Germline CDR1 reads SEHNR; CDR2 reads FQNEAQ (reference sequence). Using reference TRBV7-9 and TRBJ2-1 for the parts outside the CDR3, the full variable domain is DTGVSQNPRHKITKRGQNVTFRCDPISEHNRLYWYRQTLGQGPEFLTYFQNEAQLEKSRLLSDRFSAERPKGSFSTLEIQRTEQGDSAMYLCASSAGLDGEQFFGPGTRLTVL.

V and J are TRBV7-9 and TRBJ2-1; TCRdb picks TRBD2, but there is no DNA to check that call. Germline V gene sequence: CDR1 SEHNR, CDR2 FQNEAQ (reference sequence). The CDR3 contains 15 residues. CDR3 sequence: CASSPPGLALNEQFF.

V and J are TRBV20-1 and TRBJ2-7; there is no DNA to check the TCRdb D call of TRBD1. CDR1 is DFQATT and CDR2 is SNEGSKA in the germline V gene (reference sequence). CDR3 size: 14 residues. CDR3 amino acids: CSARDLDRLYEQYF.

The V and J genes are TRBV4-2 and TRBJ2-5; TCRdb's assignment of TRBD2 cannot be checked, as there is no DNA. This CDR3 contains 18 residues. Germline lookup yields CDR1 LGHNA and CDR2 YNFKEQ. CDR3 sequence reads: CASSQDGGSGRLGETQYF.

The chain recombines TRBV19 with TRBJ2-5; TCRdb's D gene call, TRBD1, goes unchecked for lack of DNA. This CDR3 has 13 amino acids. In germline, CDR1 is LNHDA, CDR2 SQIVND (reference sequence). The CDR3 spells CASSMAGTGTQYF.

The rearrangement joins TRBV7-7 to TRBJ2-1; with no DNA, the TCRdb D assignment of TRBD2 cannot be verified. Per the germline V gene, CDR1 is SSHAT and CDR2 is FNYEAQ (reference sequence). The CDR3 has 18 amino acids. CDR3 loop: CASSEGLASTRGPNEQFF. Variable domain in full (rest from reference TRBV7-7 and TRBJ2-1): GAGVSQSPRYKVTKRGQDVTLRCDPISSHATLYWYQQALGQGPEFLTYFNYEAQPDKSGLPSDRFSAERPEGSISTLTIQRTEQRDSAMYRCASSEGLASTRGPNEQFFGPGTRLTVL.

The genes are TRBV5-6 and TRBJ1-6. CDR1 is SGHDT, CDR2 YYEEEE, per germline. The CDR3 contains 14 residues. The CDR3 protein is CASSLPDMVSPLHF.

CDR3 in amino acids: CASRKTSGITDTQYF. This chain uses TRBV7-9 with TRBJ2-3; the TCRdb call, TRBD2, lacks DNA for checking. CDR1 is SEHNR, CDR2 FQNEAQ, per germline (reference sequence). The CDR3 has 15 amino acids.

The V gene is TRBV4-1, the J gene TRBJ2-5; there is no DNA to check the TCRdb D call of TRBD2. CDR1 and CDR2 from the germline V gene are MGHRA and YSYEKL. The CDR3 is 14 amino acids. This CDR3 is CASTRAGEGETQYF.

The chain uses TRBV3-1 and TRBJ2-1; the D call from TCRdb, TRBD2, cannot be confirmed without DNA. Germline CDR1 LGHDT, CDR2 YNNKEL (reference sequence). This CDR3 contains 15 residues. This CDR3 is CASSQGSGSANEQFF.

CDR3 protein: CASSFWGAGQPQHF. This chain links TRBV5-6 with TRBJ1-5; TCRdb reports TRBD1, a call that lacks DNA to check it against. The CDR3 is made up of 14 amino acids. Germline V lookup: CDR1 SGHDT, CDR2 YYEEEE.

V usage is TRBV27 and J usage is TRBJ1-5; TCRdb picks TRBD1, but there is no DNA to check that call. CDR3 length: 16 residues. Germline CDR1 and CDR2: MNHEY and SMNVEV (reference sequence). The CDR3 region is CASSAQTGLGNQPQHF.